One and the same sample provided the 31 T cell receptor beta chains below, sequenced in a study of T cells expressing NK-cell markers. From the 5' RACE reads, TCRdb lists one entry per CDR3 protein and no DNA. Across around 180,000 distinct CDR3 sequences, the top ten clones capture around 20% of the sample. The sequenced sample consisted of blood T cells: a sorted CD56 or NKG2C T cell subset, CD4+ or CD8+ T cells, or bulk PBMC T cells (not recorded which). The receptors derive from a man between 18 and 69 years old in good health.

The rearrangement links TRBV6-1 to TRBJ2-3; TCRdb returns TRBD1, unconfirmable since there is no DNA. CDR1 and CDR2 from the germline V gene are MNHNS and SASEGT. The CDR3 spans 13 residues. The CDR3 region is CASSEVGQVSGYF.

This chain connects TRBV14 to TRBJ1-6. The length of the CDR3 is 16 residues. CDR1 is SGHDN and CDR2 is FVKESK in the germline V gene. The CDR3 protein is CASSRGLGPYNSPLHF. Variable domain in full (rest from reference TRBV14 and TRBJ1-6): EAGVTQFPSHSVIEKGQTVTLRCDPISGHDNLYWYRRVMGKEIKFLLHFVKESKQDESGMPNNRFLAERTGGTYSTLKVQPAELEDSGVYFCASSRGLGPYNSPLHFGNGTRLTVT.

The CDR3 here is CASSQERAFQETQYF. V gene TRBV14 combines with J gene TRBJ2-5; TCRdb indicates TRBD2, and absent DNA this call remains unverified. The CDR3 has 15 amino acids. Germline V lookup: CDR1 SGHDN, CDR2 FVKESK.

The V and J genes are TRBV25-1 and TRBJ2-1; without DNA, the TCRdb call of TRBD2 cannot be checked. The CDR3 runs 14 residues. CDR1 and CDR2 from the germline V gene are MGHDK and SYGVNS. CDR3 region: CATVRGGLGNEQFF. Combining the CDR3 with reference TRBV25-1 and TRBJ2-1 gives the whole variable domain EADIYQTPRYLVIGTGKKITLECSQTMGHDKMYWYQQDPGMELHLIHYSYGVNSTEKGDLSSESTVSRIRTEHFPLTLESARPSHTSQYLCATVRGGLGNEQFFGPGTRLTVL.

The chain recombines TRBV29-1 with TRBJ2-7; no DNA is available, so the TRBD1 call from TCRdb remains unchecked. The CDR3 is 13 residues long. In germline, CDR1 is SQVTM, CDR2 ANQGSEA. The CDR3 loop is CSVETGGRYEQYF.

This chain links TRBV5-1 with TRBJ2-1; without DNA, the TCRdb call of TRBD1 cannot be checked. CDR3 length equals 14 residues. Germline V CDR1 and CDR2: SGHRS, YFSETQ. CDR3 amino acids: CASSSTVDHSEQFF.

The rearrangement links TRBV21-1 to TRBJ1-2. TRBV21-1 is a listed pseudogene. CDR3 length equals 18 residues. The CDR3: CASSKARSGSFSLYGYTF.

The chain joins TRBV3-1 to TRBJ1-2; TCRdb outputs TRBD1, but without DNA this stays unchecked. The CDR3 has 14 residues. In germline, CDR1 is LGHDT, CDR2 YNNKEL (reference sequence). CDR3 loop: CASSQGTGTYGYTF.

The rearrangement uses TRBV4-1 and TRBJ2-1; as DNA is missing, the TRBD2 call by TCRdb cannot be tested. The germline gives CDR1 MGHRA, CDR2 YSYEKL. The CDR3 length is 16 residues. CDR3 residues: CASSQVRLAFYNEQFF.

V usage is TRBV12-5 and J usage is TRBJ2-1. The CDR3 spans 16 residues. Germline lookup yields CDR1 LGHNT and CDR2 FRNRAP. CDR3 protein: CASGLLPRGSYNEQFF.

The chain couples TRBV2 to TRBJ1-2; there is no DNA to check the TCRdb D call of TRBD1. Germline CDR1 reads SNHLY; CDR2 reads FYNNEI. The CDR3 spans 13 residues. CDR3 protein: CASIEGPIYGYTF.

The V gene is TRBV7-6, the J gene TRBJ2-3. From germline, CDR1 is SGHVS and CDR2 FNYEAQ. This CDR3 contains 17 residues. This CDR3 reads CASSLFSAFSRSDTQYF.

The genes are TRBV7-8 and TRBJ2-1; TCRdb reports TRBD2, a call that lacks DNA to check it against. Germline V CDR1 and CDR2: SGHVS, FQNEAQ. The CDR3 is made up of 14 amino acids. This CDR3 reads CASSSLTENNEQFF.

This chain joins TRBV5-1 and TRBJ2-5; TCRdb's D gene call, TRBD1, goes unchecked for lack of DNA. CDR3 length equals 15 residues. Germline lookup yields CDR1 SGHRS and CDR2 YFSETQ. CDR3 sequence: CASSLEGQSGETQYF.

J is TRBJ2-1 and V is TRBV6-2 or TRBV6-3; TCRdb returns TRBD2, unconfirmable since there is no DNA. There are 14 residues in the CDR3. CDR1 and CDR2 from the germline V gene are MNHEY and SVGEGT. CDR3 in amino acids: CASSYGASGVEQFF.

The rearrangement joins TRBV10-3 to TRBJ2-3; the D gene TCRdb calls, TRBD1, cannot be checked with no DNA. CDR1 is ENHRY, CDR2 SYGVKD, per germline. CDR3 length equals 17 residues. CDR3 sequence reads: CAISEPLDGGPTDTQYF.

This chain uses TRBV7-2 with TRBJ2-7; TCRdb reports TRBD2, a call that lacks DNA to check it against. Germline CDR1 reads SGHTA; CDR2 reads FQGNSA. The CDR3 spans 15 residues. Here the CDR3 reads CASSPTSGGPYEQYF.

The chain is built from TRBV19 and TRBJ2-1; TCRdb's D call, TRBD1, is unchecked because there is no DNA. Germline V gives CDR1 LNHDA, CDR2 SQIVND (reference sequence). The CDR3 is 15 residues long. This CDR3 reads CASSITTGTGAEQFF.

The V gene is TRBV27, the J gene TRBJ2-3; the TCRdb call, TRBD2, lacks DNA for checking. The germline V gene has CDR1 MNHEY and CDR2 SMNVEV (reference sequence). This CDR3 region has 16 residues. The CDR3 sequence: CASSLSLAGFSDTQYF.

J is TRBJ1-5 and V is TRBV6-5. Looked up from germline, CDR1 is MNHEY and CDR2 is SVGAGI. The CDR3 sequence is 15 residues long. The CDR3 loop reads CASSYSEGINQPQHF.

This chain uses TRBV27 with TRBJ1-2; TCRdb indicates TRBD1, and absent DNA this call remains unverified. Germline V gives CDR1 MNHEY, CDR2 SMNVEV (reference sequence). There are 14 residues in the CDR3. CDR3 region: CASSLFQGSYGYTF.

This chain joins TRBV6-6 and TRBJ1-2. Germline loops: CDR1 MNHNY, CDR2 SVGAGI (reference sequence). This CDR3 spans 13 amino acids. This chain's CDR3 is CASSYRPEYGYTF.

V gene TRBV12-3 or TRBV12-4 combines with J gene TRBJ2-1; the D call from TCRdb, TRBD2, cannot be confirmed without DNA. The CDR3 consists of 16 residues. The CDR3 loop reads CASSPHPWTSYNEQFF.

The gene calls are TRBV7-9 and TRBJ2-7. The germline V gene has CDR1 SEHNR and CDR2 FQNEAQ (reference sequence). The CDR3 extends over 12 amino acids. CDR3: CASTKGSYEQYF.

CDR3 in amino acids: CASSIWGGEETQYF. The chain joins TRBV19 to TRBJ2-5; TCRdb picks TRBD1, but there is no DNA to check that call. Germline-derived CDR1 and CDR2 are LNHDA and SQIVND (reference sequence). The CDR3 contains 14 residues.

The chain uses TRBV20-1 and TRBJ1-1; TCRdb's D call, TRBD1, is unchecked because there is no DNA. CDR1 and CDR2 from the germline V gene are DFQATT and SNEGSKA (reference sequence). CDR3 length: 14 residues. This CDR3 is CSAGQGIKSTEAFF.

The rearrangement joins TRBV12-3 or TRBV12-4 to TRBJ1-1; TCRdb picks TRBD1, but there is no DNA to check that call. This CDR3 has 12 residues. The CDR3 is CASSSPGTKAFF.

The chain joins TRBV6-1 to TRBJ1-1. The CDR3 contains 13 residues. Germline values: CDR1 MNHNS, CDR2 SASEGT. CDR3 residues: CATLGPFGTEAFF.

The V and J genes are TRBV3-1 and TRBJ2-3; TCRdb's D call of TRBD1 is untestable without DNA. The CDR3 spans 17 residues. Germline CDR1 LGHDT, CDR2 YNNKEL (reference sequence). The CDR3 sequence: CASSPISTGGGTDTQYF.

The V and J genes are TRBV4-1 and TRBJ2-5; TCRdb proposes TRBD2, but this gene call is untestable without DNA. CDR3 size: 15 residues. From germline, CDR1 is MGHRA and CDR2 YSYEKL. The CDR3 loop reads CASSPRRDGQETQYF.

V gene TRBV25-1 combines with J gene TRBJ1-2; there is no DNA to check the TCRdb D call of TRBD1. The CDR3 totals 17 residues. Germline V gene sequence: CDR1 MGHDK, CDR2 SYGVNS. This CDR3 reads CASSEYNVGGQGEGYTF.